One sample yielded the 32 T cell receptor beta chains listed below, sequenced in a study of T cells in Graves' hyperthyroidism and ophthalmopathy. RNA transcripts gave rise to amplified TCR beta CDR3 regions. The TCR CDR3 first-round RT-PCR relied on the HTBI primer set. MiXCR, applied by TCRdb to the multiplex PCR reads, yields one record per CDR3 protein. The table has some 620,000 distinct CDR3 sequences, under 20% seen once. Material: blood. The source of these receptors is a woman aged 25-40 years with Graves' hyperthyroidism.

Ten or more counts support this clonotype. The chain uses TRBV19 and TRBJ2-3, with TRBD2 matching over 7 bases. After removal of 5 bases from V and 0 bases from J, the junction contained 8 bases not matched to a gene. CDR3 size: 16 residues. Germline V gene data show CDR1 as LNHDA and CDR2 as SQIVND (reference sequence). CDR3 sequence (DNA): TGTGCCAGTAGTCACCCGGGACTACCTAGCACAGATACGCAGTATTTT. The encoded protein is CASSHPGLPSTDTQYF.

This clonotype was seen many times. This chain uses TRBV28 with TRBJ1-5, with D perhaps matching TRBD1 (6 bases). The CDR3 covers 14 residues. From germline, CDR1 is MDHEN and CDR2 SYDVKM. Trimming cost V 6 bases and J 4 bases, with 13 bases left between them. In DNA form, the CDR3 reads TGTGCCAGCAGGCTGGGGGGCAGTAATCAGCCCCAGCATTTT. It encodes CASRLGGSNQPQHF.

The gene calls are TRBV6-5 and TRBJ2-1; TRBD2 matches at 11 bases. This CDR3 has 15 amino acids. J lost 6 bases, V lost 4 bases, and 5 bases had no gene match. Germline lookup yields CDR1 MNHEY and CDR2 SVGAGI. The CDR3, as DNA: TGTGCCAGCAGTTTAGCGGGAGGGCGTGGCAATGAGCAGTTCTTC. Translated: CASSLAGGRGNEQFF.

V and J are TRBV20-1 and TRBJ1-2; D is unclear. The CDR3 covers 13 residues. The germline V and J ends were trimmed by 0 bases and 0 bases, with 5 bases remaining between them. Germline CDR1 is DFQATT and CDR2 is SNEGSKA (reference sequence). The CDR3 region is CSAREGSNYGYTF. The CDR3 DNA follows: TGCAGTGCTAGAGAAGGGTCTAACTATGGCTACACCTTC.

Regarding this clonotype: A read error may be the cause here, since a much bigger clone is one base away. The chain couples TRBV11-2 to TRBJ2-1; D gene ambiguous. The V and J ends lost 5 bases and 8 bases respectively, with 16 bases between them. Germline CDR1 and CDR2: SGHAT and FQNNGV. The CDR3 is 14 amino acids. The CDR3 sequence is CASSQDTDQYEQFF. DNA of the CDR3: TGTGCCAGCAGCCAAGATACGGACCAGTATGAGCAGTTCTTC.

This clonotype was detected ten times or more. This sequence joins TRBV3-1 and TRBJ2-2; D not resolved. In germline, CDR1 is LGHDT, CDR2 YNNKEL (reference sequence). The CDR3 is made up of 15 amino acids. Trimming left V 2 bases short and J 5 bases short, with 12 bases between. CDR3 amino acids: CASSQSPEATGELFF. The CDR3 DNA reads as TGTGCCAGCAGCCAATCCCCCGAGGCTACCGGGGAGCTGTTTTTT.

This clonotype was observed a handful of times. The rearrangement uses TRBV7-9 and TRBJ2-7; TRBD2 matches at 7 bases. The trim removed 2 bases at V and 2 bases at J, leaving 6 bases unmatched. Germline-derived CDR1 and CDR2 are SEHNR and FQNEAQ (reference sequence). This CDR3 has 15 amino acids. The CDR3, as DNA: TGTGCCAGCAGCTTAAGCACTAGCGACCCCTACGAGCAGTACTTC. Its translation: CASSLSTSDPYEQYF.

This rearrangement joins TRBV5-5 to TRBJ2-7; D gene uncertain. There are 13 residues in the CDR3. CDR1 SGHKS and CDR2 YYEKEE come from the germline V gene (reference sequence). V shed 4 bases and J shed 0 bases, with 8 bases lying between them. The CDR3 DNA follows: TGTGCCAGCAGCCCTGCCAACTCCTACGAGCAGTACTTC. Amino acids: CASSPANSYEQYF. Full variable domain (rest looked up from reference TRBV5-5 and TRBJ2-7): DAGVTQSPTHLIKTRGQQVTLRCSPISGHKSVSWYQQVLGQGPQFIFQYYEKEERGRGNFPDRFSARQFPNYSSELNVNALLLGDSALYLCASSPANSYEQYFGPGTRLTVT.

The V gene is TRBV29-1, the J gene TRBJ2-1; the match to TRBD2 covers 12 bases. The CDR3 runs to 15 residues. V shed 6 bases and J 6 bases; nucleotides not matched to a gene: 9. Germline CDR1 SQVTM, CDR2 ANQGSEA. CDR3 bases: TGCAGCGTGGCCCGGCGACTAGCGGGAGCCAATGAGCAGTTCTTC. Protein product: CSVARRLAGANEQFF.

This clonotype was seen only a few times. The V and J genes are TRBV27 and TRBJ2-2; TRBD1 matches at 7 bases. The V gene's germline CDR1 is MNHEY and CDR2 SMNVEV (reference sequence). Trimming cost V 0 bases and J 6 bases; bases outside gene matches: 10. The CDR3 is 17 amino acids. CDR3 coding DNA: TGTGCCAGCAGTTTATCGGTCCGACAGGGACGCGCCGGGGAGCTGTTTTTT. This sequence encodes CASSLSVRQGRAGELFF.

Only a few counts were recorded for this clonotype. The rearrangement uses TRBV20-1 and TRBJ1-2; D remains ambiguous. Between the trimmed V and J ends, which lost 6 bases and 5 bases, there was a span of 4 bases. Germline V gene data show CDR1 as DFQATT and CDR2 as SNEGSKA (reference sequence). This CDR3 has 9 residues. The CDR3 is CSAPYGYTF. The CDR3 DNA reads as TGCAGTGCCCCATATGGCTACACCTTC.

There are many counts of this clonotype. The genes are TRBV18 and TRBJ1-1; TRBD1 aligns across 7 bases. CDR3 size: 15 residues. From germline, CDR1 is KGHSH and CDR2 LQKENI. J gave up 5 bases and V 0 bases, and 6 bases lay outside the gene matches. The CDR3 is CASSPPSQGETEAFF. CDR3 bases: TGTGCCAGCTCACCACCGTCGCAGGGGGAAACTGAAGCTTTCTTT.

This clonotype was recorded only once. A read error may be the cause here, since a much bigger clone is one base away. This chain uses TRBV2 with TRBJ2-3, with D perhaps matching TRBD1 (7 bases). Germline V gene data show CDR1 as SNHLY and CDR2 as FYNNEI. With 3 bases removed from V and 3 bases from J, the gap between germline ends came to 13 bases. CDR3 length equals 15 residues. The CDR3 region has the DNA TGTGCCAGCAGTGACGGGGGACAGCCTACAGATACGCAGTATTTT. Protein sequence: CASSDGGQPTDTQYF.

The J gene is TRBJ1-4, the V gene TRBV30; 9 nucleotides agree with TRBD1. V trimming: 4 bases; J trimming: 7 bases; junction bases outside the gene matches: 7. CDR1 and CDR2 (germline): GTSNPN, SVGIG (reference sequence). The length of the CDR3 is 14 residues. CDR3 protein: CAWTPGQGSEKLFF. In DNA form, the CDR3 reads TGTGCCTGGACCCCGGGACAGGGAAGTGAAAAACTGTTTTTT. The full variable domain, with the rest looked up from reference TRBV30 and TRBJ1-4, is SQTIHQWPATLVQPVGSPLSLECTVEGTSNPNLYWYRQAAGRGLQLLFYSVGIGQISSEVPQNLSASRPQDRQFILSSKKLLLSDSGFYLCAWTPGQGSEKLFFGSGTQLSVL.

This clonotype was seen many times. This chain links TRBV28 with TRBJ2-5; D unresolved. In germline, CDR1 is MDHEN, CDR2 SYDVKM. V shed 4 bases and J shed 7 bases, with 13 bases lying between them. This CDR3 region has 13 residues. The CDR3 protein is CASSSGPMGTQYF. CDR3 coding DNA: TGTGCCAGCAGTTCAGGACCCATGGGGACCCAGTACTTC.

V gene TRBV29-1 combines with J gene TRBJ2-3; a possible D gene is TRBD1 (6 bases). The V end lost 5 bases, the J end lost 5 bases, and 11 bases lay between the germline ends. Looked up from germline, CDR1 is SQVTM and CDR2 is ANQGSEA. The CDR3 covers 12 residues. CDR3 region: CSVPAGEDTQYF. The CDR3 DNA is TGCAGCGTTCCAGCAGGGGAAGATACGCAGTATTTT.

The chain combines TRBV7-2 with TRBJ2-7; 8 bases match TRBD1. This CDR3 has 17 amino acids. CDR1 and CDR2 (germline): SGHTA, FQGNSA. Losses at the gene ends were 3 bases for V and 4 bases for J; bases not matched to a gene: 14. The CDR3 sequence is CASSFAGGTGLFYEQYF. The CDR3 DNA sequence: TGTGCCAGCAGCTTCGCGGGCGGGACAGGCTTATTTTACGAGCAGTACTTC.

This clonotype was recorded many times. CDR3 coding DNA: TGTGCCAGCAGTTTTGTTGAGAGTAATGAGCAGTTCTTC. It specifies CASSFVESNEQFF. The chain employs TRBV28 and TRBJ2-1, with unresolved D. CDR1 is MDHEN and CDR2 is SYDVKM in the germline V gene. The CDR3 is 13 amino acids. V was clipped by 3 bases and J by 7 bases, with 10 bases between them.

This clonotype has a count of ten or more. This chain connects TRBV25-1 to TRBJ2-1; 8 positions match TRBD1. Germline CDR1 MGHDK, CDR2 SYGVNS. The CDR3 is 13 amino acids. Trimming took 6 bases from V and 4 from J; bases not matched to a gene: 2. The CDR3 DNA sequence: TGTGCCAGCAGGGGACAGGCTTACAATGAGCAGTTCTTC. It is translated as CASRGQAYNEQFF.

The chain has TRBV12-5 and TRBJ2-1; TRBD2 matches at 12 bases. The CDR3 loop spans 18 amino acids. The germline CDR1 and CDR2 sequences are LGHNT and FRNRAP. Germline trimming cut 2 bases from V and 6 bases from J; bases unmatched to any gene: 11. The CDR3 region has the DNA TGTGCTAGTGGTTTGTCCATTCGACTAGCGGGAGTCTCCAATGAGCAGTTCTTC. Its translation: CASGLSIRLAGVSNEQFF. Complete variable domain (other parts from reference TRBV12-5 and TRBJ2-1): DARVTQTPRHKVTEMGQEVTMRCQPILGHNTVFWYRQTMMQGLELLAYFRNRAPLDDSGMPKDRFSAEMPDATLATLKIQPSEPRDSAVYFCASGLSIRLAGVSNEQFFGPGTRLTVL.

This clonotype was counted between two and nine times. J is TRBJ2-7 and V is TRBV5-5; possibly TRBD1 for D (5 bases). The V end lost 1 base, the J end lost 5 bases, and 10 bases lay between the germline ends. Germline loops: CDR1 SGHKS, CDR2 YYEKEE (reference sequence). The CDR3 contains 13 residues. This CDR3 reads CASSLQGYNEQYF. CDR3 DNA sequence: TGTGCCAGCAGCTTGCAGGGATACAACGAGCAGTACTTC. The complete variable domain, with remaining parts taken from reference TRBV5-5 and TRBJ2-7, reads DAGVTQSPTHLIKTRGQQVTLRCSPISGHKSVSWYQQVLGQGPQFIFQYYEKEERGRGNFPDRFSARQFPNYSSELNVNALLLGDSALYLCASSLQGYNEQYFGPGTRLTVT.

This clonotype was observed many times. The chain combines TRBV28 with TRBJ1-2; D gene ambiguous. V gave up 9 bases and J gave up 8 bases, with 16 bases separating them. CDR3 length equals 12 residues. Germline CDR1 is MDHEN and CDR2 is SYDVKM. CDR3 DNA sequence: TGTGCCAGTGGCGGGCTGCTGAGGGGCTACACCTTC. Protein: CASGGLLRGYTF.

The gene calls are TRBV20-1 and TRBJ2-3; TRBD1 matches at 7 bases. The germline V gene has CDR1 DFQATT and CDR2 SNEGSKA (reference sequence). The CDR3 extends over 12 amino acids. CDR3 sequence reads: CRVDRAFDTQYF. In nucleotides, the CDR3 is TGCAGGGTAGACAGGGCCTTCGATACGCAGTATTTT.

This clonotype was recorded many times. V is TRBV27 and J is TRBJ2-7; 9 bases agree with TRBD2. V trimming: 2 bases; J trimming: 6 bases; junction bases outside the gene matches: 11. The CDR3 has 16 residues. Germline V lookup: CDR1 MNHEY, CDR2 SMNVEV (reference sequence). In DNA, the CDR3 is TGTGCCAGCAGTTTAAGGGGGCTAGCGGGACTAGGCGAGCAGTACTTC. Translated: CASSLRGLAGLGEQYF.

This clonotype was detected many times. The V call is TRBV12-3 or TRBV12-4, the J call TRBJ2-7, with 9 nucleotides matching TRBD2. The ends lost 6 bases at V and 4 bases at J; junction bases unmatched: 22. The CDR3 spans 19 residues. The CDR3 loop is CASRGGWAGGPGGGYEQYF. The DNA for the CDR3 is TGTGCCAGCAGGGGGGGTTGGGCGGGAGGGCCTGGAGGAGGATACGAGCAGTACTTC.

This clonotype was detected ten times or more. The genes are TRBV12-3 or TRBV12-4 and TRBJ2-2, with 10 bases that match TRBD2. The CDR3 contains 18 residues. With V trimmed by 1 base and J by 6 bases, 11 bases remained unmatched. Here the CDR3 reads CASSLGGLAGVRSGELFF. The CDR3 DNA is TGTGCCAGCAGTTTAGGCGGCCTAGCGGGAGTTCGGTCCGGGGAGCTGTTTTTT.

This clonotype has only a few counts. This chain joins TRBV9 and TRBJ2-1, with D hard to call. Trimming pared 0 bases from V and 10 bases from J, leaving 17 bases between. The CDR3 has 15 amino acids. CDR1 SGDLS and CDR2 YYNGEE come from the germline V gene. CDR3 loop: CASSVGLFGNSEQFF. The CDR3 DNA reads as TGTGCCAGCAGCGTAGGTTTATTCGGTAATTCCGAGCAGTTCTTC.

The chain has TRBV2 and TRBJ1-4, with D perhaps matching TRBD1 (6 bases). Germline V gene sequence: CDR1 SNHLY, CDR2 FYNNEI. CDR3 length: 16 residues. Trimming took off 8 bases at V and 2 bases at J, with 18 bases between the two ends. Here the CDR3 DNA reads TGTGCCAGCCTTATTCGACCGGGACACACTAATGAAAAACTGTTTTTT. Amino acid sequence: CASLIRPGHTNEKLFF.

This clonotype has at least ten counts. The chain employs TRBV12-3 or TRBV12-4 and TRBJ1-5, with a possible D match to TRBD1 (5 bases). This CDR3 contains 13 residues. V shed 6 bases and J shed 7 bases, with 13 bases lying between them. The CDR3 DNA is TGTGCCAGCAGGAAACTCGAGGGGCAGCCCCAGCATTTT. Translation: CASRKLEGQPQHF.

A few counts support this clonotype. This chain connects TRBV27 to TRBJ1-5; TRBD1 matches at 9 bases. This CDR3 is built from 14 residues. Trimming took 7 bases from V and 3 from J; bases not matched to a gene: 4. The V gene's germline CDR1 is MNHEY and CDR2 SMNVEV (reference sequence). This CDR3 reads CASKDRGINQPQHF. The CDR3 DNA follows: TGTGCCAGCAAAGACAGGGGGATCAATCAGCCCCAGCATTTT.

A remark on this clonotype: It may be a read error: a sequence one base away is much more abundant. The CDR3: CASSSPTGLSYEQYV. The CDR3 DNA reads as TGTGCCAGCAGTTCACCGACAGGGCTCTCCTACGAGCAGTACGTC. The chain is built from TRBV6-2 or TRBV6-3 and TRBJ2-7; 7 positions match TRBD1. V lost 4 bases and J lost 0; bases outside the gene matches: 6. Germline CDR1 and CDR2: MNHEY and SVGEGT. The CDR3 contains 15 residues.

This clonotype has a count of ten or more. This chain links TRBV30 with TRBJ2-5, with 7 bases identical to TRBD1. CDR3 length: 13 amino acids. Germline V gives CDR1 GTSNPN, CDR2 SVGIG (reference sequence). J gave up 4 bases and V 4 bases, and 6 bases lay outside the gene matches. CDR3: CAWTPGQLETQYF. CDR3 DNA sequence: TGTGCCTGGACCCCGGGACAGTTAGAGACCCAGTACTTC.